This entry lists 27 T cell receptor beta chains sequenced from one sample in a study of kidney transplant recipient with SARS-CoV-2 infection. TCRdb used MiXCR to reprocess the reads, holding one entry per CDR3 protein. The table lists 200,000 to 250,000 distinct CDR3 sequences, around 26% of them singletons. This material consisted of a blood sample, taken at baseline and on day 111 from a kidney transplant recipient. These receptors were obtained from a male patient in his thirties who had COVID-19 and was a kidney transplant recipient. Some of the T cells might come from the graft donor.

On this clonotype: Just one base apart from a much larger clone, this may be a read error. The chain uses TRBV12-3 or TRBV12-4 and TRBJ2-2, with D tentatively TRBD1 (5 bases). This CDR3 has 15 residues. The CDR3 protein is CASGLGAANTGELFF. The DNA of the CDR3 is TGTGCCAGCGGTTTAGGGGCCGCGAACACCGGGGAGCTGTTTTTT.

This clonotype was recorded many times. V and J are TRBV7-2 and TRBJ2-1; TRBD2 might be the D (6 bases). Germline-derived CDR1 and CDR2 are SGHTA and FQGNSA. Trimming took 4 bases from V and 0 from J, leaving 16 bases between them. CDR3 length: 17 residues. Here the CDR3 DNA reads TGTGCCAGCAGCTCCCAGGCGGGGACCAACTCCTACAATGAGCAGTTCTTC. Its protein is CASSSQAGTNSYNEQFF.

This clonotype was seen more than once but under ten times. The chain links TRBV19 to TRBJ2-1; TRBD1 aligns across 12 bases. V was pared by 4 bases and J by 9 bases, with 10 bases of the junction left unmatched. The germline V gene has CDR1 LNHDA and CDR2 SQIVND (reference sequence). This CDR3 contains 16 residues. CDR3 nucleotides: TGTGCCAGTAGTAGGGGACAGGGGGCGGTCTGGGGTGAGCAGTTCTTC. The encoded protein is CASSRGQGAVWGEQFF.

This clonotype was detected many times. The chain is built from TRBV20-1 and TRBJ1-1, with D maybe TRBD1 (6 bases). CDR3 length: 13 amino acids. The V end lost 0 bases, the J end lost 11 bases, and 16 bases lay between the germline ends. Germline assignment: CDR1 DFQATT and CDR2 SNEGSKA (reference sequence). The CDR3 DNA reads as TGCAGTGCTAGAGATGGGCAGGGGCGGGTGGCTTTCTTT. Translating it yields CSARDGQGRVAFF.

This clonotype showed up just a few times. V and J are TRBV14 and TRBJ2-1, with 14 bases identical to TRBD2. The germline V gene encodes CDR1 SGHDN and CDR2 FVKESK. The CDR3 loop spans 16 amino acids. V shed 2 bases and J 8 bases; nucleotides not matched to a gene: 5. CDR3 coding DNA: TGTGCCAGCAGCCAACCGGGGACTAGCGGGAGCCATGAGCAGTTCTTC. It yields the protein CASSQPGTSGSHEQFF. Full variable domain (outside the CDR3, taken from reference TRBV14 and TRBJ2-1): EAGVTQFPSHSVIEKGQTVTLRCDPISGHDNLYWYRRVMGKEIKFLLHFVKESKQDESGMPNNRFLAERTGGTYSTLKVQPAELEDSGVYFCASSQPGTSGSHEQFFGPGTRLTVL.

This clonotype was recorded many times. V and J are TRBV12-3 or TRBV12-4 and TRBJ2-7; no clear D. The CDR3 length is 13 residues. With 3 bases removed from V and 5 bases from J, the gap between germline ends came to 11 bases. The CDR3 here is CASSLGFMHEQYF. The CDR3 coding sequence is TGTGCCAGCAGTTTGGGTTTTATGCACGAGCAGTACTTC.

This clonotype showed up just a few times. This chain connects TRBV7-2 to TRBJ2-3; 8 bases match TRBD2. Germline V gene data show CDR1 as SGHTA and CDR2 as FQGNSA. The CDR3 consists of 14 residues. V was pared by 6 bases and J by 2 bases, with 4 bases of the junction left unmatched. The CDR3 loop reads CASSRTSYTDTQYF. The CDR3 DNA reads as TGTGCCAGCAGTAGGACTAGCTACACAGATACGCAGTATTTT.

A few counts support this clonotype. A single base separates this from a much larger clone, so it may be a read error. The chain couples TRBV19 to TRBJ1-2; D is unclear. The CDR3 is 17 amino acids. Looked up from germline, CDR1 is LNHDA and CDR2 is SQIVND (reference sequence). CDR3 residues: CVSRLYSPTRGYSGYTF. The CDR3 DNA is TGTGTCAGTAGACTCTACTCCCCTACTAGAGGGTACTCTGGCTACACCTTC.

The sample holds many counts of this clonotype. V and J are TRBV7-9 and TRBJ1-2; D is uncertain. The CDR3 spans 17 residues. The V gene lost 5 bases and the J gene lost 4 bases, with 23 bases spanning the gap. Germline V lookup: CDR1 SEHNR, CDR2 FQNEAQ (reference sequence). The CDR3, as DNA: TGTGCCAGCAGCCAGGCTAAATACCATGGAAAGACCTATGGCTACACCTTC. Encoded protein: CASSQAKYHGKTYGYTF. Supplemented by reference TRBV7-9 and TRBJ1-2, the full variable domain reads DTGVSQNPRHKITKRGQNVTFRCDPISEHNRLYWYRQTLGQGPEFLTYFQNEAQLEKSRLLSDRFSAERPKGSFSTLEIQRTEQGDSAMYLCASSQAKYHGKTYGYTFGSGTRLTVV.

This clonotype has at least ten counts. V is TRBV11-2 and J is TRBJ1-2; D uncertain. The CDR3 extends over 17 amino acids. CDR1 is SGHAT and CDR2 is FQNNGV in the germline V gene. Trimming shortened V by 5 bases and J by 4 bases, and 23 bases separated the two germline ends. The CDR3: CASSVFPTSRKTYGYTF. In nucleotides, the CDR3 is TGTGCCAGCAGCGTCTTCCCAACAAGCAGAAAGACCTATGGCTACACCTTC.

Concerning this clonotype itself: The junction shows a germline mismatch at one end, possibly a read error. The genes are TRBV19 and TRBJ2-3, with TRBD2 as a possible D gene (6 bases). The V gene's germline CDR1 is LNHDA and CDR2 SQIVND (reference sequence). The CDR3 contains 16 residues. The CDR3 spells CAGSSGLSGFTDTQYF. In DNA, the CDR3 is TGTGCCGGTAGTTCAGGACTTAGCGGTTTCACAGATACGCAGTATTTT.

This clonotype was picked up many times. This chain connects TRBV6-8 to TRBJ1-2; no clear D gene. Trimming left V 5 bases short and J 4 bases short, with 23 bases between. Germline V gene lookup returns CDR1 MNHGY and CDR2 SAAAGT. CDR3 length equals 17 residues. This CDR3 reads CASSEVIRSRKTYGYTF. CDR3 DNA: TGTGCCAGCAGTGAAGTGATACGCTCTAGAAAGACCTATGGCTACACCTTC.

This clonotype was recorded at least ten times. This chain joins TRBV18 and TRBJ2-7; 7 positions match TRBD1. Per germline, CDR1 KGHSH and CDR2 LQKENI. The CDR3 has 15 residues. J was trimmed by 2 bases and V by 0 bases; bases with no gene match: 4. The CDR3 nucleotides are TGTGCCAGCTCACCACCGGGACAGCGAGCCTACGAGCAGTACTTC. This codes for CASSPPGQRAYEQYF.

This clonotype was picked up one time. With a much larger clone just one base away, this may be a read error. CDR3 coding DNA: TGTGCCAGCAGTCATGCTGGAGAACTGGGAAAGACCCATGGCTACACCTTC. Translated, it gives CASSHAGELGKTHGYTF. The chain recombines TRBV25-1 with TRBJ1-2; D ambiguous. The CDR3 is 17 amino acids. Germline V gene lookup returns CDR1 MGHDK and CDR2 SYGVNS. V gave up 5 bases and J gave up 6 bases, with 25 bases separating them.

A word on this clonotype: The junction does not match germline at one end; this may be a read error. The gene calls are TRBV2 and TRBJ2-3, with D unresolved. CDR1 SNHLY and CDR2 FYNNEI come from the germline V gene. The CDR3 is 16 amino acids. This CDR3 reads CVSSESGWTGTDTQYF. In nucleotides, the CDR3 is TGTGTCAGCAGTGAATCCGGGTGGACGGGCACAGATACGCAGTATTTT.

The table lists this clonotype with many counts. The chain joins TRBV6-5 to TRBJ2-1; D possibly corresponds to TRBD1 (5 bases). V was shortened by 7 bases and J by 7 bases, with 20 bases between the two germline ends. This CDR3 has 15 residues. Per germline, CDR1 MNHEY and CDR2 SVGAGI. The CDR3 DNA follows: TGTGCCAGCAACCCACAGGTGGGAAGGGGTAATGAGCAGTTCTTC. As protein: CASNPQVGRGNEQFF.

This clonotype was counted at least ten times. The CDR3 loop reads CASSLLGREDTGELFF. Written as DNA, the CDR3 is TGTGCCAGCAGTTTATTAGGGCGGGAGGACACCGGGGAGCTGTTTTTT. V and J are TRBV27 and TRBJ2-2; 8 bases map to TRBD2. With 1 base clipped from V and 3 bases from J, the junction kept 4 bases outside the gene matches. Germline V gives CDR1 MNHEY, CDR2 SMNVEV (reference sequence). CDR3 length: 16 residues.

This clonotype was recorded a few times. The chain carries TRBV28 and TRBJ2-3; 8 nucleotides agree with TRBD2. This CDR3 is 11 amino acids long. CDR1 is MDHEN and CDR2 is SYDVKM in the germline V gene. V dropped 5 bases and J dropped 10; count of bases not matched to a gene: 2. The CDR3 sequence: CASSSGSAQYF. The CDR3 nucleotides read TGTGCCAGCAGTAGCGGGAGTGCGCAGTATTTT.

The V call is TRBV3-1, the J call TRBJ2-2; unclear D gene. CDR1 LGHDT and CDR2 YNNKEL come from the germline V gene (reference sequence). V was shortened by 5 bases and J by 6 bases, with 25 bases between the two germline ends. CDR3 length: 18 amino acids. The CDR3 protein is CASSRQTPISGLAGELFF. In DNA form, the CDR3 reads TGTGCCAGCAGCAGGCAGACTCCCATTTCAGGCTTGGCCGGGGAGCTGTTTTTT.

The chain employs TRBV9 and TRBJ1-1; perhaps TRBD1 as D (6 bases). This CDR3 has 13 amino acids. Trimming removed 3 bases from V and 3 bases from J, with 9 bases in between. Germline CDR1 SGDLS, CDR2 YYNGEE. In DNA, the CDR3 is TGTGCCAGCAGCGCTTACAGGGACACTGAAGCTTTCTTT. Translated: CASSAYRDTEAFF.

This clonotype was detected ten times or more. The J gene is TRBJ2-2, the V gene TRBV3-1, with D hard to call. Trimming left V 5 bases short and J 5 bases short, with 24 bases between. The length of the CDR3 is 18 residues. CDR1 LGHDT and CDR2 YNNKEL come from the germline V gene (reference sequence). CDR3 loop: CASSMRRPISGLTGELFF. CDR3 sequence (DNA): TGTGCCAGCAGCATGCGACGTCCCATTTCAGGCTTGACCGGGGAGCTGTTTTTT.

In regard to this clonotype: One base away lies a much larger clone, so this may be a sequencing read error. V is TRBV6-5 and J is TRBJ1-1, with D possibly being TRBD1 (6 bases). The CDR3 extends over 13 amino acids. The V gene lost 6 bases and the J gene lost 1 base, with 9 bases spanning the gap. Germline V gene lookup returns CDR1 MNHEY and CDR2 SVGAGI. CDR3 bases: TGTGCCAGCAGACAGGGCACGAACACTGAAGCTTTCTTT. It codes for CASRQGTNTEAFF.

This clonotype has at least ten counts. The genes are TRBV4-1 and TRBJ2-1; 10 bases align to TRBD2. The CDR3 length is 17 residues. Losses at the gene ends were 0 bases for V and 7 bases for J; bases not matched to a gene: 9. Germline CDR1 reads MGHRA; CDR2 reads YSYEKL. CDR3 sequence reads: CASSQDGTSAQGNEQFF. DNA for the CDR3: TGCGCCAGCAGCCAAGATGGGACTAGCGCCCAGGGTAATGAGCAGTTCTTC.

Comments on this clonotype: A much larger clone is a single base away; this may be a read error. The chain combines TRBV2 with TRBJ2-5; TRBD1 matches at 8 bases. The CDR3 length is 16 residues. Trimming removed 6 bases from V and 5 bases from J; junction bases left unmatched: 14. CDR1 is SNHLY and CDR2 is FYNNEI in the germline V gene. This CDR3 is CASRRDSTGAHETQYF. In nucleotides, the CDR3 is TGTGCCAGCAGGAGGGATTCGACAGGGGCCCACGAGACCCAGTACTTC.

The V call is TRBV7-2, the J call TRBJ2-5; 7 positions match TRBD1. The CDR3 extends over 14 amino acids. The germline gives CDR1 SGHTA, CDR2 FQGNSA. The CDR3 is CGGSLGQAPGTQYF. For the CDR3, the DNA is TGTGGCGGCAGCTTAGGACAGGCCCCCGGTACCCAGTACTTC.

This clonotype came up a few times. The V call is TRBV15, the J call TRBJ2-3; the match to TRBD1 covers 8 bases. The CDR3 covers 15 residues. Germline V CDR1 and CDR2: LNHNV, YYDKDF (reference sequence). Germline trimming cut 7 bases from V and 2 bases from J; bases unmatched to any gene: 8. The CDR3 DNA reads TGTGCCACCACTGGAATGGGACAGGCCACAGATACGCAGTATTTT. Its protein product is CATTGMGQATDTQYF.

A note on this clonotype: No conserved phenylalanine or tryptophan ends this CDR3, so it is likely a read error. This rearrangement joins TRBV19 to TRBJ1-5; TRBD1 might be the D (5 bases). The germline gives CDR1 LNHDA, CDR2 SQIVND (reference sequence). The CDR3 loop spans 14 amino acids. CDR3: CASSIVGGDQPQHL. CDR3 nucleotide sequence: TGTGCCAGTAGCATAGTCGGGGGGGATCAGCCCCAGCATCTT.